This TCR beta chain stems from a study of identical twins. This clonotype was detected only a few times. From germline, CDR1 is KGHSH and CDR2 LQKENI. Trimming cost V 2 bases and J 2 bases, with 16 bases left between them. The CDR3 is 16 residues long. Each CDR3 protein gets one entry after TCRdb re-called the 5' RACE reads with MiXCR. Of about 900,000 distinct CDR3 sequences listed, over 9% were seen once; the top ten hold roughly 1.6%. The same data also went into a second study, on yellow fever vaccine responses in identical twins.

This chain links TRBV18 with TRBJ2-7; the D gene is possibly TRBD1 (6 bases). Sequenced input: PBMCs. This TCR came from a woman aged 18-29 years in good health. The CDR3 coding sequence is TGTGCCAGCTCACCATTGGTTGGCAGGGGAACCTACGAGCAGTACTTC. This translates into CASSPLVGRGTYEQYF.